The 7 T cell receptor beta chains below all came from one sample that was sequenced in a study of T cells after yellow fever vaccination. TCRdb reprocessed the 5' RACE reads via MiXCR and lists one record per CDR3 protein. The table includes 250,000 or so distinct CDR3 sequences, approximately 6.3% detected once. The specimen comprised CD4+ T cells sorted from PBMCs, sampled on the day of the yellow fever booster vaccination. Source of these receptors: a man between 25 and 39 years old who received the YFV17D yellow fever vaccine.

This clonotype showed up many times. The V and J genes are TRBV6-1 and TRBJ2-7; either TRBD1 or TRBD2 may fit D (5 bases each). Trimming removed 5 bases from V and 0 bases from J, with 17 bases in between. CDR1 MNHNS and CDR2 SASEGT come from the germline V gene. The CDR3 consists of 16 residues. The CDR3 bases are TGTGCCAGCAGTCGCCTGGGGGACCCGAACTCCTACGAGCAGTACTTC. Its protein product is CASSRLGDPNSYEQYF.

This clonotype has a single count. The chain is built from TRBV7-9 and TRBJ2-5, with D uncertain. The CDR3 extends over 16 amino acids. V was trimmed by 3 bases and J by 5 bases, leaving 19 bases between them. CDR1 and CDR2 from the germline V gene are SEHNR and FQNEAQ (reference sequence). The chain's CDR3 is CASSFLGVFRFETQYF. The CDR3 bases are TGTGCCAGCAGCTTCCTTGGAGTCTTCAGGTTCGAGACCCAGTACTTC.

In this sample, this clonotype turned up a few times. The V and J genes are TRBV7-9 and TRBJ2-3; the D is unclear. Germline V gene data show CDR1 as SEHNR and CDR2 as FQNEAQ (reference sequence). Between the trimmed V and J ends, which lost 1 base and 4 bases, there was a span of 12 bases. The CDR3 spans 15 residues. The chain's CDR3 is CASSLVLGVADTQYF. The DNA of the CDR3 is TGTGCCAGCAGCTTAGTGCTCGGAGTGGCAGATACGCAGTATTTT.

This clonotype was detected many times. The rearrangement joins TRBV6-2 or TRBV6-3 to TRBJ2-3, with a tentative D call TRBD2 (6 bases). The ends were cut back, 10 bases at V and 6 bases at J, with 26 bases in the middle. Germline V CDR1 and CDR2: MNHEY, SVGEGT. This CDR3 has 16 amino acids. The CDR3 DNA reads TGTGCCATCAGGAGGGTTTCCGGGACTCTGACCGATACGCAGTATTTT. Amino acid sequence: CAIRRVSGTLTDTQYF.

CDR3 in amino acids: CASSKDRGLVPYF. Written as DNA, the CDR3 is TGTGCCAGTAGCAAAGACAGGGGGCTAGTCCCGTACTTC. The rearrangement uses TRBV19 and TRBJ2-4, with 10 nucleotides matching TRBD1. Germline CDR1 is LNHDA and CDR2 is SQIVND (reference sequence). With V trimmed by 6 bases and J by 15 bases, 11 bases remained unmatched. The CDR3 has 13 residues.

The CDR3 is CASSPFRQGGETQYF. The CDR3 DNA reads as TGTGCCAGCAGCCCCTTTCGACAGGGAGGAGAGACCCAGTACTTC. The chain links TRBV7-2 to TRBJ2-5; D may be TRBD1 (7 bases). Trimming removed 5 bases at V and 4 bases at J, with 17 bases between. The CDR3 totals 15 residues. Germline V CDR1 and CDR2: SGHTA, FQGNSA.

The table lists this clonotype with many counts. At one of its ends the junction is not consistent with the germline gene, which may arise from a read error. This sequence joins TRBV12-3 or TRBV12-4 and TRBJ2-2; the match to TRBD2 covers 8 bases. This CDR3 is built from 15 residues. CDR3 loop: CASSVAGWDTGELFF. The CDR3 region has the DNA TGTGCCAGCAGTGTAGCGGGATGGGACACCGGGGAGCTGTTTTTT.